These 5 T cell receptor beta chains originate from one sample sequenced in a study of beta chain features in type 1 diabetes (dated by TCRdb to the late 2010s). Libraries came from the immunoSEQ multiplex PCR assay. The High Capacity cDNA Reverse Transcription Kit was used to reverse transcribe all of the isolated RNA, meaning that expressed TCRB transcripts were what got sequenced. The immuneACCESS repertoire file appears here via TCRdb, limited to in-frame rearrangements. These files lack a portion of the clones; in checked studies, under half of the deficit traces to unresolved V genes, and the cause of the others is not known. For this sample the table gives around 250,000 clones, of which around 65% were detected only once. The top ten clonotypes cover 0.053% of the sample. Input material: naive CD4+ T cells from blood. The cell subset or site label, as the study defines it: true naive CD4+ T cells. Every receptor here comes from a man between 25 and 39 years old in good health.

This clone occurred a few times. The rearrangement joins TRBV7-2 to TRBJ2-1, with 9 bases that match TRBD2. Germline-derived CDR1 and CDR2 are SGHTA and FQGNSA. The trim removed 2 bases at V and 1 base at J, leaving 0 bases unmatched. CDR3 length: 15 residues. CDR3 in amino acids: CASSLLAGSYNEQFF. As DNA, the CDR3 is TGTGCCAGCAGCTTACTAGCGGGATCCTACAATGAGCAGTTCTTC.

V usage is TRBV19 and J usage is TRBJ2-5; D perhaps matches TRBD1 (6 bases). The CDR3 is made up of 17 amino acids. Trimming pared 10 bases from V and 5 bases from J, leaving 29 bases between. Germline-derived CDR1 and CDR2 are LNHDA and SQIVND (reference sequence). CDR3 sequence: CATLTFPRRGNTETQYF. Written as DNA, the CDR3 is TGTGCCACGTTGACCTTCCCAAGAAGGGGGAATACGGAGACCCAGTACTTC.

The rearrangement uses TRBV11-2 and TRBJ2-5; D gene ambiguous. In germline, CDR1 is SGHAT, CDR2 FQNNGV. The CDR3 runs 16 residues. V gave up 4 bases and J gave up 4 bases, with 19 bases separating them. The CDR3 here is CASSSPGGGWRETQYF. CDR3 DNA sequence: TGTGCCAGCAGCTCCCCAGGCGGCGGCTGGCGAGAGACCCAGTACTTC.

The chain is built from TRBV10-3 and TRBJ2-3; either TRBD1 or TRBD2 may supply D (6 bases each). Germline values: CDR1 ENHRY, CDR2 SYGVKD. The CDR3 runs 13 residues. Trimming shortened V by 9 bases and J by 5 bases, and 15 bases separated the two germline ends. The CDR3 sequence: CAIKTGGQDTQYF. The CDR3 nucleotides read TGTGCCATTAAAACCGGGGGCCAAGATACGCAGTATTTT.

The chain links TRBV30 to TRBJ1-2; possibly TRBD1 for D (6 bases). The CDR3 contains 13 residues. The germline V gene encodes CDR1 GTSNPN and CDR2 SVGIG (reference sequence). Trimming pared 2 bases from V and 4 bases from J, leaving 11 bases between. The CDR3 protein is CAWSPPGAYGYTF. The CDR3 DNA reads TGTGCCTGGAGTCCGCCAGGGGCCTATGGCTACACCTTC. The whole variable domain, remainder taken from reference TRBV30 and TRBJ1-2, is SQTIHQWPATLVQPVGSPLSLECTVEGTSNPNLYWYRQAAGRGLQLLFYSVGIGQISSEVPQNLSASRPQDRQFILSSKKLLLSDSGFYLCAWSPPGAYGYTFGSGTRLTVV.